The entry below describes one T cell receptor beta chain. Its matching antigen is unknown. Germline loops: CDR1 SQVTM, CDR2 ANQGSEA. This CDR3 contains 13 residues. Trimming took 7 bases from V and 0 from J, leaving 10 bases between them. The sample is drawn from a study of T cells after yellow fever vaccination. Study-wide background: Those fractions that held only low numbers of cells were prepared using the SMART-Seq v4 Ultra Low Input RNA kit.

The 5'RACE template-switching step produced TCR cDNA and added a universal primer site and UMIs. TCRdb processed the 5' RACE reads anew with MiXCR; each CDR3 protein has one entry. This sample has 620,000 or so distinct CDR3 sequences, with over 9% found just once. Study results and caveats: Clonotypes found in both CD4 and CD8 compartments made up a small share. Abundant clonotypes from the bulk population could contaminate FACS-sorted repertoires.

The chain is built from TRBV29-1 and TRBJ2-1; D gene unclear. The source is a man in his thirties or forties who received the YFV17D yellow fever vaccine. The sequences come from PBMCs, collected on the day of the yellow fever booster vaccination. CDR3 sequence (DNA): TGCAGCGCGGAATGGAGCTCCTACAATGAGCAGTTCTTC. This encodes CSAEWSSYNEQFF.